This TCR beta chain stems from a study of T-cell reconstitution after alpha-beta-depleted transplantation in children. General study findings and limits: T-cell counts and diversity at one year following transplant were attributed mainly to newly produced T cells.

As it was prepared, the TCRbeta library received unique molecular identifiers. TCRdb reprocessed the PCR reads with MiXCR, giving one entry per CDR3 protein. The table records around 370,000 distinct CDR3 sequences, 15% to 20% of them present only once. The CDR3 loop spans 16 amino acids. The V and J ends lost 2 bases and 7 bases respectively, with 20 bases between them. Germline-derived CDR1 and CDR2 are LGHNA and YSLEER. A note on this clonotype: Its antigen is as yet unknown.

Here the sequenced sample was PBMCs, mostly from graft donor cells, taken 360 days after TCRalphabeta/CD19-depleted stem cell transplant. This clonotype was obtained from a male patient between 2 and 9 years old who had a stem cell transplant for acute lymphoblastic leukemia, so the T cells may come from the graft donor. The V call is TRBV4-3, the J call TRBJ2-5; D is ambiguous. CDR3 in amino acids: CASSQNDRTSRRTQYF. The CDR3 DNA reads TGCGCCAGCAGCCAAAACGACCGGACCTCAAGGCGGACCCAGTACTTC.